The entry that follows covers one TCR beta chain sequence. This record comes from a study of T cell changes during pregnancy in multiple sclerosis. The CDR3 runs to 15 residues. J was trimmed by 4 bases and V by 3 bases; bases with no gene match: 8. Germline V lookup: CDR1 SQVTM, CDR2 ANQGSEA. The assay was immunoSEQ multiplex PCR, and TCRdb's table has in-frame clones only and misses some. The repertoire holds under 45,000 clones, with 91% as singletons. The receptor was isolated from a female donor in good health, enrolled as a control in a pregnancy study. Sequences were derived from CD4+ T cells from peripheral blood mononuclear cells, sampled in the second trimester of pregnancy. The rearrangement joins TRBV29-1 to TRBJ1-2; TRBD1 matches 10 bases. CDR3 protein: CSVERTTGGGYGYTF. The DNA of the CDR3 is TGCAGCGTTGAGAGAACGACAGGGGGCGGCTATGGCTACACCTTC. The full variable domain, in which reference TRBV29-1 and TRBJ1-2 provide the parts outside the CDR3, is SAVISQKPSRDICQRGTSLTIQCQVDSQVTMMFWYRQQPGQSLTLIATANQGSEATYESGFVIDKFPISRPNLTFSTLTVSNMSPEDSSIYLCSVERTTGGGYGYTFGSGTRLTVV.